Included here is one T cell receptor beta chain sequence, with context. Its target antigen remains unknown. Base-call qualities are not available, and no considerably larger clone is one nucleotide away. The entry originates in a study of blood T cells in healthy people across ages (dated by TCRdb to between 2014 and 2016). About the investigation overall: In model experiments, template switching captured about one uniquely barcoded TCR beta cDNA molecule for every two T cells. The study measured age-related changes in TCR beta repertoire diversity using deep sequencing normalized with unique cDNA molecular identifiers. Donors were grouped into four age groups: young (average 16 years), middle-aged (around 39), aged (approximately 58) and long-lived (roughly 80). To avoid experimental bias, donors of different ages were randomly spread across the sequencing lanes. For two donors (one aged 18 to 30 and one aged 80 or older), the study analyzed two additional independent replicas of 1 million unique cDNA reads from the same blood draw. The research as a whole found: The CMV infection status of donors was not known, potentially confounding age-related changes in expanded clonotypes. Compared with the aged group, more naive CD4+ T cells, fewer expanded clones and increased TCR diversity were shown by the long-lived group, suggesting age selection. A strong correlation was found between observed TCR beta diversity and the percentage of naive T cells measured by flow cytometry. Estimates of total diversity based on one million sequenced T cells were considered lower bounds and underestimates. Observed TCR beta diversity per million T cells fell roughly linearly with age, and a significant reduction was already apparent by age around 40. Since profiling was done on bulk unsorted PBMCs, naive and antigen-experienced compartments could not be conclusively compared.

Library generation was performed with 5' RACE. Instrument on record: Illumina HiSeq 2500. A second 7 to 11 cycle PCR used a sample-barcoded 5' primer and a J-beta primer mix. A unique molecular identifier was introduced onto each TCR beta cDNA molecule by a template-switch 5' adaptor carrying 12 random nucleotides. Each sample yielded at least 2.5 million CDR3-containing paired-end reads. First-strand cDNA synthesis was performed from all RNA using the Mint cDNA synthesis kit, with priming by a TRBC-specific oligonucleotide. Following uracil-DNA glycosylase treatment, all cDNA underwent a first 18-cycle PCR with the universal primers M1SS and BC2_uni_R. Per the authors' processing: For normalization, 1 million high-quality reads were randomly selected from each sample, with every read carrying a distinct molecular identifier. Instead of being binned into consensus sequences, reads with shared molecular identifiers were discarded. MiTCR, with a Q25 quality threshold and the strictest error-elimination algorithm, was used for CDR3 identification, clonotype clustering and error correction. A nonparametric unseen species model using Euler transformation provided a lower-bound estimate of total TCR beta diversity. In-frame beta chains were kept once TCRdb had trimmed the public reads at Q25 with fastp and called clones with MiXCR. Rows matching on CDR3 protein sequence are summarized as one entry with the most common DNA and genes. What appears here as the V and J calls and clone size reflects TCRdb's work, not the paper's. The sample yields 730,000 or so distinct CDR3 sequences; 40% to 45% were counted once. Clones ranked in the top ten supply 30% of the sample.

Donors were a few dozen systemically healthy Caucasian individuals from Russia aged roughly 6 to 95 years. Each donor gave about 10 milliliters of peripheral blood, drawn into EDTA-treated Vacutainer tubes. Ficoll-Paque density-gradient centrifugation was used to isolate PBMCs, with at least 6.5 million per sample. Total RNA was extracted from PBMCs with Trizol reagent, with at least 6 micrograms obtained per sample. For every donor, flow cytometry on a PBMC aliquot measured the percentage of naive CD45RAhigh/CD27high T cells. From cysteine to phenylalanine, the CDR3 is 14 amino acids long. Of the read, only the CDR3 DNA is kept; its 42 bases are in frame from base 1. The V and J ends are trimmed by 6 bases and 3 bases, leaving 15 bases between them.

The V and J segments used are TRBV12-3 or TRBV12-4 and TRBJ2-7; a tentative D match to TRBD1 spans 6 bases. The sequenced sample consisted of blood. The clonotype comes from a man at least 80 years old in good health. The CDR3 reads as follows: CASSSAGQIYEQYF. The DNA sequence is given as TGTGCCAGCAGCTCAGCCGGACAGATCTACGAGCAGTACTTC.